This entry lists 10 T cell receptor beta chains sequenced from one sample in a study of tumor and adjacent non-tumor tissue in lung cancer. The library came from three nested PCR rounds adapted from ARM-PCR protocols. TCRdb re-analysed the multiplex PCR reads in MiXCR, keeping a single row per CDR3 protein. The sample records about 90,000 distinct CDR3 sequences, 61% being singletons. The template was RNA from unsorted bulk tissue. The source material was lung tumor tissue. These receptors were collected from an older man with non-small cell lung cancer.

In the case of this clonotype: A much larger clone is a single base away; this may be a read error. V and J are TRBV5-4 and TRBJ1-1, with TRBD1 matching 10 bases. With 4 bases clipped from V and 11 bases from J, the junction kept 14 bases outside the gene matches. In germline, CDR1 is SGHNT, CDR2 YYREEE (reference sequence). The CDR3 sequence is 15 residues long. CDR3 DNA: TGTGCCAGCAGCAACCGGGACAGGGGTTTTTCGCAGGCTTTCTTT. Protein product: CASSNRDRGFSQAFF. Drawing the rest from reference TRBV5-4 and TRBJ1-1, the complete variable domain is ETGVTQSPTHLIKTRGQQVTLRCSSQSGHNTVSWYQQALGQGPQFIFQYYREEENGRGNFPPRFSGLQFPNYSSELNVNALELDDSALYLCASSNRDRGFSQAFFGQGTRLTVV.

Comments on this clonotype: Without the conserved terminal phenylalanine or tryptophan, this CDR3 likely stems from a read error. The V and J genes are TRBV30 and TRBJ2-7, with 9 bases lining up with TRBD1. There are 14 residues in the CDR3. V lost 3 bases to trimming and J lost 7 bases; unmatched junction nucleotides: 10. Germline V gene sequence: CDR1 GTSNPN, CDR2 SVGIG (reference sequence). The CDR3 loop reads CAWSAGQGMREQYL. CDR3 nucleotides: TGTGCCTGGAGCGCGGGACAGGGAATGCGGGAGCAGTACCTC.

For this clonotype: A read error may account for a junction end that differs from germline. The chain employs TRBV11-2 and TRBJ2-7; D may correspond to TRBD1 or TRBD2 (6 bases each). Germline CDR1 SGHAT, CDR2 FQNNGV. The CDR3 loop spans 16 amino acids. The CDR3 sequence is CASGLGGSGDAYVQYF. The CDR3 coding sequence is TGTGCCAGCGGATTAGGGGGTAGCGGAGATGCCTACGTGCAGTACTTC.

In regard to this clonotype: Germline and junction disagree at one end, which may indicate a read error. The chain uses TRBV10-3 and TRBJ2-7, with TRBD2 matching 7 bases. Germline V CDR1 and CDR2: ENHRY, SYGVKD. This CDR3 comprises 13 residues. This chain's CDR3 is CAMSGGSSYEQYF. CDR3 DNA sequence: TGTGCCATGAGCGGCGGGAGCTCCTACGAGCAATACTTC.

A remark on this clonotype: The junction departs from the called germline gene at one end, perhaps through a read error. The chain couples TRBV6-1 to TRBJ2-5; 10 bases fit TRBD1. The CDR3 has 13 amino acids. The germline V gene has CDR1 MNHNS and CDR2 SASEGT. CDR3 nucleotides: TGTGCCGGCAGGGGACAGGGGAAAGAGACCCAGTACTTC. Translating it yields CAGRGQGKETQYF.

In its sample, this clonotype was seen a few times. With a much larger clone just one base away, this may be a read error. This chain connects TRBV12-3 or TRBV12-4 to TRBJ2-1, with 10 bases identical to TRBD2. This CDR3 contains 15 residues. The CDR3 loop is CASSLIASGSNGQFF. The CDR3 bases are TGTGCCAGCAGTTTAATCGCTAGCGGGAGTAATGGGCAGTTCTTC.

This clonotype was counted once. One end of the junction fails to match germline, which may point to a read error. The J gene is TRBJ1-1, the V gene TRBV12-3 or TRBV12-4, with D hard to call. This CDR3 contains 13 residues. The CDR3 bases are TGTGCCAGCAGCGCCGACGAGAACACTGAAGCCTTCTTT. Translating gives CASSADENTEAFF.

Points on this clonotype: The conserved phenylalanine or tryptophan is not found at the CDR3 terminus, so this likely reflects a read error. It is unclear where the CDR3 begins or ends on the DNA, so no DNA is shown, and the CDR3 is as TCRdb lists it. The CDR3 loop is CANSSLSLFL. The J gene is TRBJ2-1, the V gene TRBV11-2; the table assigns TRBD2, which was not confirmed against the DNA. The CDR3 length is 10 residues, termini included. CDR1 and CDR2 from the germline V gene are SGHAT and FQNNGV.

The J gene is TRBJ2-6, the V gene TRBV6-1; weak D call: TRBD1 (5 bases). CDR1 MNHNS and CDR2 SASEGT come from the germline V gene. CDR3 length: 17 residues. The V end lost 3 bases, the J end lost 17 bases, and 29 bases lay between the germline ends. The CDR3 DNA reads TGTGCCAGCAGTGACTGGGGATTACTCTCTGGGGCCAACGCCGTGACTTTC. It specifies CASSDWGLLSGANAVTF.

On this clonotype: At one of its ends the junction is not consistent with the germline gene, which may arise from a read error. The V gene is TRBV6-1, the J gene TRBJ1-5; 7 bases are a match to TRBD1. The CDR3 contains 13 residues. Germline V gives CDR1 MNHNS, CDR2 SASEGT. Written as DNA, the CDR3 is TGTGCCAGCAGGGACAGGAATAATCAGCCCCTGCATTTT. This gives the protein CASRDRNNQPLHF.